The clone carrying this T cell receptor (beta chain) showed up many times. The CDR3 is made up of 12 amino acids. Trimming cost V 1 base and J 7 bases, with 8 bases left between them. The sample is drawn from a study of neurological immune-mediated disorders. As for the cDNA, it was generated by 5'RACE with 10-nucleotide random UMIs. Using its own MiXCR run on the 5' RACE reads, TCRdb lists one record per CDR3 protein. The repertoire holds 120,000 or so distinct CDR3 sequences, with roughly 3.2% as singletons. This clonotype was obtained from a woman under 40 with multiple sclerosis. The chain joins TRBV12-3 or TRBV12-4 to TRBJ2-7; D is unresolved. The source material was PBMCs. The CDR3 protein is CASSLGLGEQYF. DNA of the CDR3: TGTGCCAGCAGTTTAGGCTTGGGAGAGCAGTACTTC.